This T cell receptor (beta chain) originates from a study of blood T cell repertoires in COVID-19. About the study: Samples came from the United States, Italy and Spain, spanning acute and convalescent COVID-19. Nucleic acid was either cDNA or gDNA, and it came from T cells, B-cell-depleted T cells, or PBMCs.

Germline V gene lookup returns CDR1 SGHDT and CDR2 YYEEEE. V gave up 4 bases and J gave up 8 bases, with 12 bases separating them. This CDR3 comprises 13 residues. The assay was immunoSEQ multiplex PCR, and TCRdb's table has in-frame clones only and misses some. The sample consists of about 140,000 clones, around 86% of them appearing once. Sequenced material: peripheral blood. The sequence derives from a woman aged 55-70 years with active or convalescent COVID-19. The chain employs TRBV5-6 and TRBJ1-4, with D maybe TRBD1 (5 bases). In DNA form, the CDR3 reads TGTGCCAGCAGCCTGAAAGGGGTGGAAAAACTGTTTTTT. Residues: CASSLKGVEKLFF. Full variable domain (missing parts from reference TRBV5-6 and TRBJ1-4): DAGVTQSPTHLIKTRGQQVTLRCSPKSGHDTVSWYQQALGQGPQFIFQYYEEEERQRGNFPDRFSGHQFPNYSSELNVNALLLGDSALYLCASSLKGVEKLFFGSGTQLSVL.